Detailed here is one T cell receptor beta chain. The data were taken from a study of blood T cell repertoires in COVID-19. As for the study in general: Sites across the United States, Italy and Spain contributed samples from acute and convalescent COVID-19. Sample material is recorded as cDNA or gDNA derived from T cells, B-cell-depleted T cells, or PBMCs.

V was shortened by 6 bases and J by 1 base, with 12 bases between the two germline ends. CDR1 is SNHLY and CDR2 is FYNNEI in the germline V gene. This CDR3 contains 14 residues. Authors' methods: Reference gene primer amplification gave nucleated cell count estimates. Sequencing was performed with immunoSEQ multiplex PCR; in TCRdb, only in-frame clones are kept and a portion is missing. Clone size and V and J calls were adopted from that table, with D and trimming inferred from the DNA. The repertoire holds 650,000 to 800,000 clones, just under 90% seen once, with over 0.2% in the top ten. The chain uses TRBV2 and TRBJ1-1; D perhaps matches TRBD1 (5 bases). The source of this sequence is a woman younger than 35 with acute or convalescent COVID-19. Specimen: peripheral blood. CDR3 loop: CASRVSRENTEAFF. The CDR3 DNA sequence: TGTGCCAGCAGAGTAAGCAGGGAGAACACTGAAGCTTTCTTT.